The clone carrying this T cell receptor (beta chain) has just one count. What it binds is unknown. The data derive from a study of T cell responses to AZD1222 COVID-19 vaccine. The study, taken as a whole, reports: Baseline seropositivity characterized only six AZD1222 recipients. Per reports, nearly half of all spike-specific TCRs target regions that are unmutated in variants. Females outnumbered males among donors, who were mostly white British; clonal diversity was possibly underestimated.

Profiled with immunoSEQ multiplex PCR; TCRdb holds only in-frame clones, not every one. This table has about 97,000 clones, around 89% appearing once. The CDR3 has 13 amino acids. V gave up 5 bases and J gave up 8 bases, with 15 bases separating them. Per the germline V gene, CDR1 is SGHTA and CDR2 is FQGTGA. Sequenced material: peripheral blood, taken on day 0 of AZD1222 vaccination. The TCR comes from an adult in good health. The V and J genes are TRBV7-3 and TRBJ1-2; D is perhaps TRBD1 (5 bases). CDR3 in DNA: TGTGCCAGCAGCCAAGGGGCAGGGTTAGGCTACACCTTC. Encoded protein: CASSQGAGLGYTF.